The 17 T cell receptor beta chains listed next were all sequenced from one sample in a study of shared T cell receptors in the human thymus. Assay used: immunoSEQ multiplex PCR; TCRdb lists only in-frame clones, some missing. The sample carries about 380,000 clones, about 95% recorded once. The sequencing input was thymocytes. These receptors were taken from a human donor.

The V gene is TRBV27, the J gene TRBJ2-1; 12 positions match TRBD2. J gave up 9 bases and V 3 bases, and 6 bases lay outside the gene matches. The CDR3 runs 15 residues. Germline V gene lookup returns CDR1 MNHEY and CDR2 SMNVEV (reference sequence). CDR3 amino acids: CASSFLAGGPSEQFF. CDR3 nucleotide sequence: TGTGCCAGCAGTTTTCTAGCGGGAGGGCCGAGTGAGCAGTTCTTC.

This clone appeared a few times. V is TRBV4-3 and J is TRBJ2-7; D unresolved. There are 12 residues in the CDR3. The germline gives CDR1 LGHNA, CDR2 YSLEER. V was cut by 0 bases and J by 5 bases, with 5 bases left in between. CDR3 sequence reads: CASSQEDNEQYF. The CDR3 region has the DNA TGCGCCAGCAGCCAAGAAGACAACGAGCAGTACTTC.

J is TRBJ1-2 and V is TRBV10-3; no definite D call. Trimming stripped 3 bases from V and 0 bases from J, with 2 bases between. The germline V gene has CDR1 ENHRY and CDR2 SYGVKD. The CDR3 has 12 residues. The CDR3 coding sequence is TGTGCCATCAGTGACACTAACTATGGCTACACCTTC. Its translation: CAISDTNYGYTF.

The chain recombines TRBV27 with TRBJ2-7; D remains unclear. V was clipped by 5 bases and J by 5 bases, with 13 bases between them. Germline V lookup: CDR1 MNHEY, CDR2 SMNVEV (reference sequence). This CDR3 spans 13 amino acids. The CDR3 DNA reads TGTGCCAGCAGTCCCGACCGCAGGAACGAGCAGTACTTC. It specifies CASSPDRRNEQYF.

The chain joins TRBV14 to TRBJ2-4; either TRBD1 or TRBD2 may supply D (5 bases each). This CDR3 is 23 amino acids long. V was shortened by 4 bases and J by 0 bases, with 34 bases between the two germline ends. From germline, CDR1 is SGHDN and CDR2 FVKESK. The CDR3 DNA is TGTGCCAGCAGCCGCGAGGGGATTAGCGAAACCGTCCACTACCCACTAGCCAAAAACATTCAGTACTTC. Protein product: CASSREGISETVHYPLAKNIQYF.

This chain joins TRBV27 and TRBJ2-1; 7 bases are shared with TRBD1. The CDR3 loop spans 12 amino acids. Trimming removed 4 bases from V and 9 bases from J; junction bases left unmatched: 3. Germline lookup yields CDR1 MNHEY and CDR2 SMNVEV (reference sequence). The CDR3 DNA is TGTGCCAGCAGTTCCCGGACAGGTGAGCAGTTCTTC. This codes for CASSSRTGEQFF.

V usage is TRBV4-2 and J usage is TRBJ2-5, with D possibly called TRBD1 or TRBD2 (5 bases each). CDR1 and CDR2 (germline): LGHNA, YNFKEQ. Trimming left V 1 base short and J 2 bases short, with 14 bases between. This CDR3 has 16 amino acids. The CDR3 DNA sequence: TGTGCCAGCAGCCAAGGCACCGGGACGTTACAAGAGACCCAGTACTTC. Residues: CASSQGTGTLQETQYF.

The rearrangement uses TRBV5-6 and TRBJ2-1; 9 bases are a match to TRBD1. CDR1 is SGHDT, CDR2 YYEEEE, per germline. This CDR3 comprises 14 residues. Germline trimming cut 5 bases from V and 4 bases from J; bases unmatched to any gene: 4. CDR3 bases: TGTGCCAGCAGTTCCGGGACAGGGTACAATGAGCAGTTCTTC. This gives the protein CASSSGTGYNEQFF. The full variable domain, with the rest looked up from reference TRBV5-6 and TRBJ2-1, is DAGVTQSPTHLIKTRGQQVTLRCSPKSGHDTVSWYQQALGQGPQFIFQYYEEEERQRGNFPDRFSGHQFPNYSSELNVNALLLGDSALYLCASSSGTGYNEQFFGPGTRLTVL.

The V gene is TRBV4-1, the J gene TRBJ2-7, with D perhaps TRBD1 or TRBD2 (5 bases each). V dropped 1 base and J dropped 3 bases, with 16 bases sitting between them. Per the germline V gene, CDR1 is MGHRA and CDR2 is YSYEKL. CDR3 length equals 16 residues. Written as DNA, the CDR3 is TGCGCCAGCAGCCAAGTTAGCACCCGGGACGGCTACGAGCAGTACTTC. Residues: CASSQVSTRDGYEQYF.

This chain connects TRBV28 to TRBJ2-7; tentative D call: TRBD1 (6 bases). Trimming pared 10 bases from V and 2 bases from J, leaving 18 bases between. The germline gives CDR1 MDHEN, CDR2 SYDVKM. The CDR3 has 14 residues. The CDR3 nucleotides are TGTGCCACCTCTGGGGCCGGGACAACCTACGAGCAGTACTTC. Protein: CATSGAGTTYEQYF.

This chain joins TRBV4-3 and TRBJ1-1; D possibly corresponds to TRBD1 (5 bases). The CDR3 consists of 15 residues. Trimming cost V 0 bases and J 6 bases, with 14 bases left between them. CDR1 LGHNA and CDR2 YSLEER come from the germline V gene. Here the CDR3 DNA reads TGCGCCAGCAGCCAAGAAGGCAGGGAGGTCCCTGAAGCTTTCTTT. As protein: CASSQEGREVPEAFF.

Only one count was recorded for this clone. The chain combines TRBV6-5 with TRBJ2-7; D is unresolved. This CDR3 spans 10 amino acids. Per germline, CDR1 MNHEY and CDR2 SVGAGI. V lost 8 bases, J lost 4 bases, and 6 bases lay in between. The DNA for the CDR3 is TGTGCCAGCGGTCAATACGAGCAGTACTTC. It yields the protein CASGQYEQYF.

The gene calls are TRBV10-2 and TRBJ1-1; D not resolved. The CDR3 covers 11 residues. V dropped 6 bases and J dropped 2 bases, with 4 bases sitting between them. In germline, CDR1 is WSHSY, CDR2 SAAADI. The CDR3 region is CASRGNTEAFF. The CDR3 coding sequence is TGCGCCAGCAGAGGTAACACTGAAGCTTTCTTT.

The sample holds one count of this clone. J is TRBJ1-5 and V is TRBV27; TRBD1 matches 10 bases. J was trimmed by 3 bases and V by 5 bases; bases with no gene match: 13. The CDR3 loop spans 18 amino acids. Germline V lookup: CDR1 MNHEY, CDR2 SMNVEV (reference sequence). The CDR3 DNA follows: TGTGCCAGCAGTCACGCCGGGACAGGGGATCGGGCCAATCAGCCCCAGCATTTT. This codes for CASSHAGTGDRANQPQHF.

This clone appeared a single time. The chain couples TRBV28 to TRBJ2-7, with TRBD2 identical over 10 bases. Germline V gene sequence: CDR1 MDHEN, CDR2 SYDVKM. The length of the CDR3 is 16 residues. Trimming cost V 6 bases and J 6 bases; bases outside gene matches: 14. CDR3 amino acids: CASRWGLAHERSEQYF. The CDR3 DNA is TGTGCCAGCAGATGGGGACTAGCGCACGAACGGTCCGAGCAGTACTTC. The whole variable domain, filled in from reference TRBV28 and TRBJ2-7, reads DVKVTQSSRYLVKRTGEKVFLECVQDMDHENMFWYRQDPGLGLRLIYFSYDVKMKEKGDIPEGYSVSREKKERFSLILESASTNQTSMYLCASRWGLAHERSEQYFGPGTRLTVT.

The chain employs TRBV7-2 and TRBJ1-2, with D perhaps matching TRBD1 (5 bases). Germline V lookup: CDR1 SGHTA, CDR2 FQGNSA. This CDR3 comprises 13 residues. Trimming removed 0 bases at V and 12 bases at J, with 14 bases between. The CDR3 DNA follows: TGTGCCAGCAGCTTAGCGGTCGGGGGAGGACACACCTTC. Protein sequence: CASSLAVGGGHTF. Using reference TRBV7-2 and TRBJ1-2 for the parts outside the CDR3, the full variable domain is GAGVSQSPSNKVTEKGKDVELRCDPISGHTALYWYRQSLGQGLEFLIYFQGNSAPDKSGLPSDRFSAERTGGSVSTLTIQRTQQEDSAVYLCASSLAVGGGHTFGSGTRLTVV.

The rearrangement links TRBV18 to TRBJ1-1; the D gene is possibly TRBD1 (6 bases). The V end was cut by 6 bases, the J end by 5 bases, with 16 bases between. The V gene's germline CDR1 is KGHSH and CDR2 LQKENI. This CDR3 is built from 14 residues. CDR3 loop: CASSPPTGRTEAFF. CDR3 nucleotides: TGTGCCAGCTCCCCTCCAACAGGGAGGACTGAAGCTTTCTTT. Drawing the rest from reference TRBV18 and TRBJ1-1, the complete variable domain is NAGVMQNPRHLVRRRGQEARLRCSPMKGHSHVYWYRQLPEEGLKFMVYLQKENIIDESGMPKERFSAEFPKEGPSILRIQQVVRGDSAAYFCASSPPTGRTEAFFGQGTRLTVV.